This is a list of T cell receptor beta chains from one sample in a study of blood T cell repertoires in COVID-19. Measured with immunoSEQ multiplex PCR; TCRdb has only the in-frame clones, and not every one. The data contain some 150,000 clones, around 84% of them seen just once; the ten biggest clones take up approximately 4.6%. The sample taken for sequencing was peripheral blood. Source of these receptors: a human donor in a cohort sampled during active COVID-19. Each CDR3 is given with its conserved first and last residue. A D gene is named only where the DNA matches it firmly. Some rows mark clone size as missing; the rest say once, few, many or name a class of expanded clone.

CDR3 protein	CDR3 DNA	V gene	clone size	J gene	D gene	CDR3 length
CASSPLAGEPLRTEQFF	TGTGCCAGCAGCCCCCTAGCGGGGGAACCCCTACGGACTGAGCAGTTCTTC	TRBV11-2	.	TRBJ2-1	TRBD2	17
CASSIGQGGQPQHF	TGTGCCAGCAGCATCGGACAGGGGGGACAGCCCCAGCATTTT	TRBV13	.	TRBJ1-5	TRBD1	14
CASSLGQGNYNEQFF	TGTGCCAGCAGTCTAGGACAGGGAAATTACAATGAGCAGTTCTTC	TRBV2	.	TRBJ2-1	TRBD1	15
CASSSPSGISGNTIYF	TGTGCCAGCAGTTCCCCATCAGGAATCTCTGGAAACACCATATATTTT	TRBV28	few	TRBJ1-3	.	16
CATSDYQGVDGYTF	TGTGCCACCAGTGATTACCAGGGGGTCGATGGCTACACCTTC	TRBV24-1	.	TRBJ1-2	TRBD1	14
CASSRGGDADTQYF	TGTGCCAGCAGCAGAGGGGGGGACGCAGATACGCAGTATTTT	TRBV11-3	.	TRBJ2-3	.	14
CASSFWGQGSSGYTF	TGCGCCAGCAGCTTCTGGGGACAGGGCTCAAGTGGCTACACCTTC	TRBV5-1	.	TRBJ1-2	TRBD1	15
CASSIGPRQETQYF	TGTGCCAGTAGTATAGGTCCCAGACAAGAGACCCAGTACTTC	TRBV19	.	TRBJ2-5	.	14
CASRGQGRGAGGELFF	TGTGCCAGCAGGGGACAGGGTAGGGGGGCCGGCGGGGAGCTGTTTTTT	TRBV25-1	.	TRBJ2-2	TRBD1	16
CASSEGLAGYNEQFF	TGTGCCAGTAGCGAAGGACTAGCGGGATACAATGAGCAGTTCTTC	TRBV19	.	TRBJ2-1	TRBD2	15
CASSLRDGELFF	TGTGCCAGCAGTCTCAGGGACGGGGAGCTGTTTTTT	TRBV6-5	many	TRBJ2-2	.	12
CASSLVVGGQGEQYF	TGTGCCAGCAGCTTAGTTGTAGGGGGACAAGGGGAGCAGTACTTC	TRBV11-2	.	TRBJ2-7	.	15
CASSPGTGGDYGYTF	TGTGCCAGCAGCCCCGGGACAGGGGGCGACTATGGCTACACCTTC	TRBV4-2	.	TRBJ1-2	TRBD1	15
CASSYGSGLAGYEQFF	TGTGCCAGCAGTTACGGTTCGGGACTAGCGGGGTATGAGCAGTTCTTC	TRBV6-2/TRBV6-3	.	TRBJ2-1	TRBD2	16
CASSSGGSGNTIYF	TGTGCCAGCAGCTCCGGGGGTAGTGGAAACACCATATATTTT	TRBV7-9	.	TRBJ1-3	.	14
CASSVNTGASYEQYF	TGTGCCAGCAGCGTCAATACAGGGGCTTCCTACGAGCAGTACTTC	TRBV7-2	.	TRBJ2-7	TRBD1	15
CASSQAFLTLDYGYTF	TGTGCCAGCAGCCAAGCTTTCTTGACACTTGACTATGGCTACACCTTC	TRBV4-2	once	TRBJ1-2	.	16
CASSLGGSQETQYF	TGCGCCAGCAGCTTGGGAGGGAGTCAAGAGACCCAGTACTTC	TRBV5-1	.	TRBJ2-5	.	14